The entry that follows covers one T cell receptor beta chain sequence. As yet, its antigen is unknown. Germline V lookup: CDR1 MNHNY, CDR2 SVGAGI (reference sequence). This CDR3 has 16 residues. Deletions cut 0 bases from V and 0 bases from J, with 9 bases between. This sample was taken from a study of cytomegalovirus exposure and HLA in healthy donors. Whole-study results and caveats: Several of the most significant clusters appeared, in a later analysis, to be linked to common viral pathogens.

Both 60 Vbeta primers and 13 Jbeta primers went into the PCR. The protocol was immunoSEQ multiplex PCR, while the TCRdb copy is restricted to in-frame clones and leaves out a portion. Altogether about 82,000 clones are present, over 70% being singletons, with the ten largest covering approximately 20%. Sequencing used PBMCs. The receptor was isolated from a man aged 25-45 years in good health and CMV-seropositive. V and J are TRBV6-6 and TRBJ1-5; unclear D gene. The chain's CDR3 is CASSYSRGNSNQPQHF. The CDR3 bases are TGTGCCAGCAGTTACTCCAGAGGGAATAGCAATCAGCCCCAGCATTTT.